This TCR beta chain appears in the sequencing data of a study of blood T cell repertoires in COVID-19. Study-level background: The United States, Italy and Spain were the sources of the acute and convalescent COVID-19 samples. T cells, B-cell-depleted T cells, or PBMCs provided the cDNA or gDNA that served as material.

The germline gives CDR1 SGHTA, CDR2 FQGNSA. The CDR3 has 16 amino acids. V dropped 5 bases and J dropped 12; count of bases not matched to a gene: 12. Authors' processing steps: Amplification from reference gene primers served as the basis for estimated nucleated cell counts. The method was immunoSEQ multiplex PCR; TCRdb's version includes in-frame clones alone and lacks a portion of them. D and trimming were read from the DNA, whereas the V and J calls and clone size are those reported in that table. The table has fewer than 350,000 clones, around 90% seen once; the top ten hold just under 9.5%. This chain links TRBV7-2 with TRBJ2-1, with TRBD2 matching 14 bases. This TCR derives from a young man with active or convalescent COVID-19. Sequenced material: peripheral blood. The CDR3 protein is CASSGGLAGAPRRQFF. The CDR3 DNA sequence: TGTGCCAGCAGCGGGGGACTAGCGGGGGCTCCACGTCGGCAGTTCTTC.